The 8 T cell receptor beta chains below all came from one sample that was sequenced in a study of cytomegalovirus exposure and HLA in healthy donors. Primers for the PCR totalled 60 Vbeta and 13 Jbeta. Method: immunoSEQ multiplex PCR; TCRdb's copy keeps in-frame clones and lacks some. The data show 99,000 or so clones, about an eighth seen once. The specimen sequenced was PBMCs. The receptors come from a man aged 35-49 years in good health and CMV-seropositive.

The rearrangement uses TRBV5-4 and TRBJ2-3; D is undetermined. CDR1 is SGHNT, CDR2 YYREEE, per germline (reference sequence). The CDR3 contains 15 residues. V was clipped by 2 bases and J by 0 bases, with 10 bases between them. The CDR3 DNA sequence: TGTGCCAGCAGCTTAGGCGGTTCTAGCACAGATACGCAGTATTTT. This gives the protein CASSLGGSSTDTQYF.

This chain uses TRBV7-6 with TRBJ2-5; D call uncertain. The CDR3 extends over 12 amino acids. V was pared by 3 bases and J by 1 base, with 3 bases between. Looked up from germline, CDR1 is SGHVS and CDR2 is FNYEAQ. The CDR3 region has the DNA TGTGCCAGCAGCTTCCTCCAAGAGACCCAGTACTTC. Protein: CASSFLQETQYF.

This chain uses TRBV9 with TRBJ2-1, with 7 bases lining up with TRBD2. This CDR3 has 14 residues. After removal of 0 bases from V and 9 bases from J, the junction contained 6 bases not matched to a gene. Germline CDR1 and CDR2: SGDLS and YYNGEE. This CDR3 is CASSVAGLSGEQFF. CDR3 sequence (DNA): TGTGCCAGCAGCGTAGCGGGACTATCTGGTGAGCAGTTCTTC.

This clone came up a few times. The CDR3 bases are TGTGCCATCAGGGAACCAGGGGGCACTGAAGCTTTCTTT. Translated: CAIREPGGTEAFF. The gene calls are TRBV10-3 and TRBJ1-1; TRBD1 aligns across 7 bases. Germline trimming cut 6 bases from V and 4 bases from J; bases unmatched to any gene: 5. The CDR3 extends over 13 amino acids. Per the germline V gene, CDR1 is ENHRY and CDR2 is SYGVKD.

V usage is TRBV30 and J usage is TRBJ2-5; D is possibly TRBD1 (5 bases). The germline gives CDR1 GTSNPN, CDR2 SVGIG (reference sequence). The germline V and J ends were trimmed by 5 bases and 6 bases, with 25 bases remaining between them. CDR3 size: 16 residues. Written as DNA, the CDR3 is TGTGCCTGGCAACAAAGGGGCCCAGGCTATGTGAAGACCCAGTACTTC. This translates into CAWQQRGPGYVKTQYF.

The V and J genes are TRBV30 and TRBJ1-1, with a possible D match to TRBD1 (6 bases). V lost 3 bases to trimming and J lost 4 bases, with 15 bases between them. CDR3 length equals 14 residues. CDR1 and CDR2 from the germline V gene are GTSNPN and SVGIG (reference sequence). The CDR3 here is CAWRQGVPFTEAFF. DNA of the CDR3: TGTGCCTGGAGACAGGGTGTTCCTTTCACTGAAGCTTTCTTT.

The rearrangement links TRBV4-1 to TRBJ2-1; 7 nucleotides align to TRBD1. There are 15 residues in the CDR3. Germline CDR1 is MGHRA and CDR2 is YSYEKL. Germline trimming cut 5 bases from V and 0 bases from J; bases unmatched to any gene: 4. Here the CDR3 DNA reads TGCGCCAGCAGCTTCCGGGACAGCTCCTACAATGAGCAGTTCTTC. This encodes CASSFRDSSYNEQFF.

The V and J genes are TRBV14 and TRBJ2-1; 7 nucleotides agree with TRBD1. V was pared by 1 base and J by 4 bases, with 4 bases of the junction left unmatched. Germline values: CDR1 SGHDN, CDR2 FVKESK. The CDR3 runs 15 residues. Here the CDR3 reads CASSQVGTAYNEQFF. The CDR3 DNA sequence: TGTGCCAGCAGCCAAGTTGGGACAGCTTACAATGAGCAGTTCTTC.